What follows describes a single TCR beta chain. The data originate from a study of blood T cell repertoires in COVID-19. The wider study: Some COVID-19 samples were acute and others convalescent; all came from the United States, Italy and Spain. In each case, the material was cDNA or gDNA derived from T cells, B-cell-depleted T cells, or PBMCs.

In the original analysis: The assay estimated nucleated cells by amplifying reference gene primers. Sequenced by immunoSEQ multiplex PCR; TCRdb stores in-frame clones only, minus some. That table supplies the V and J calls and clone size; D and trimming were determined from the DNA. The sample records over 200,000 clones, 88% being singletons. This CDR3 is 16 amino acids long. Germline V CDR1 and CDR2: SGHKS, YYEKEE (reference sequence). V was pared by 4 bases and J by 0 bases, with 14 bases between. The sequenced sample was peripheral blood. The source of this sequence is a man younger than 35 with active or convalescent COVID-19. This chain joins TRBV5-5 and TRBJ1-3; tentatively, D is TRBD1 (5 bases). For the CDR3, the DNA is TGTGCCAGCAGCCCGGCGGCGGGGCGCTCTGGAAACACCATATATTTT. Its protein product is CASSPAAGRSGNTIYF.